This T cell receptor (beta chain) is from a study of response to subunit inactivated influenza vaccine. Findings and caveats of the study: Few new T cells, the authors suggested, are recruited by each seasonal influenza vaccination.

This clonotype was observed at least ten times. The antigen remains undetermined. The CDR3 totals 12 residues. Germline assignment: CDR1 DFQATT and CDR2 SNEGSKA (reference sequence). The V and J ends lost 2 bases and 5 bases respectively, with 8 bases between them. TCRdb passed the RT-PCR reads through MiXCR, listing each CDR3 protein once. The table shows about 650,000 distinct CDR3 sequences, with about 15% occurring only once. The chain joins TRBV20-1 to TRBJ2-3, with D unclear. The TCR originated in a man aged 50 to 60 who received an inactivated influenza vaccine. The sample in question was PBMCs from blood, obtained roughly 15 days before vaccination. CDR3: CSARSPGDTQYF. The CDR3, as DNA: TGCAGTGCTAGAAGCCCTGGAGATACGCAGTATTTT.